Following are 31 T cell receptor beta chains from one sample sequenced in a study of blood T cell repertoires in COVID-19. TCRdb keeps only in-frame clones here, not all; method: immunoSEQ multiplex PCR. The sample lists about 130,000 clones; around 83% were seen once. Material: PBMCs or T cells enriched from blood (not recorded which). The receptors stem from a man aged 45 to 65 who had recovered from COVID-19.

This rearrangement joins TRBV7-2 to TRBJ1-5; D is unresolved. Per germline, CDR1 SGHTA and CDR2 FQGNSA. This CDR3 region has 15 residues. The ends were cut back, 4 bases at V and 0 bases at J, with 10 bases in the middle. The CDR3 DNA reads TGTGCCAGCAGCTCCCAAACGGGTAGCAATCAGCCCCAGCATTTT. Encoded protein: CASSSQTGSNQPQHF.

This rearrangement joins TRBV10-3 to TRBJ2-2; possibly TRBD2 for D (5 bases). The CDR3 spans 14 residues. Between the trimmed V and J ends, which lost 0 bases and 3 bases, there was a span of 5 bases. Looked up from germline, CDR1 is ENHRY and CDR2 is SYGVKD. The CDR3 DNA reads as TGTGCCATCAGTGAGTCGCGGGACACCGGGGAGCTGTTTTTT. This codes for CAISESRDTGELFF.

The rearrangement links TRBV3-1 (or the pseudogene TRBV3-2) to TRBJ2-3, with 7 bases matching TRBD1. The junction had 9 bases not matched to a gene; V was cut back by 9 bases and J by 0 bases. There are 15 residues in the CDR3. Germline V CDR1 and CDR2: LGHDT, YNNKEL (reference sequence). CDR3 sequence reads: CARTGQRTSTDTQYF. The DNA for the CDR3 is TGTGCCAGGACGGGACAGAGAACTAGCACAGATACGCAGTATTTT.

The rearrangement uses TRBV28 and TRBJ1-6, with a weak D call TRBD1 (6 bases). Germline CDR1 and CDR2: MDHEN and SYDVKM. Trimming shortened V by 5 bases and J by 6 bases, and 14 bases separated the two germline ends. The CDR3 loop spans 15 amino acids. In nucleotides, the CDR3 is TGTGCCAGCAGTCCGACGGGACAAGCTAATTCACCCCTCCACTTT. Translation: CASSPTGQANSPLHF.

The chain combines TRBV12-5 with TRBJ2-2, with TRBD1 identical over 7 bases. Per germline, CDR1 LGHNT and CDR2 FRNRAP. V shed 1 base, J shed 1 base, and the junction held 3 bases outside the gene matches. The CDR3 loop spans 16 amino acids. The CDR3 sequence is CASGLDRDRNTGELFF. CDR3 nucleotides: TGTGCTAGTGGTTTGGACCGGGACAGGAACACCGGGGAGCTGTTTTTT.

The V and J genes are TRBV7-9 and TRBJ1-1, with D possibly TRBD1 on 6 matching bases. CDR1 and CDR2 (germline): SEHNR, FQNEAQ (reference sequence). The CDR3 covers 13 residues. The germline V and J ends were trimmed by 3 bases and 4 bases, with 9 bases remaining between them. The CDR3 protein is CASSLAGATEAFF. Here the CDR3 DNA reads TGTGCCAGCAGCTTGGCAGGGGCCACTGAAGCTTTCTTT.

The chain links TRBV5-4 to TRBJ1-2; no clear D. This CDR3 has 14 amino acids. Germline V gene lookup returns CDR1 SGHNT and CDR2 YYREEE (reference sequence). The V end lost 1 base, the J end lost 8 bases, and 15 bases lay between the germline ends. The CDR3 spells CASSLSIYEEGYTF. DNA of the CDR3: TGTGCCAGCAGCTTGTCTATTTATGAGGAAGGCTACACCTTC. Full variable domain (missing parts from reference TRBV5-4 and TRBJ1-2): ETGVTQSPTHLIKTRGQQVTLRCSSQSGHNTVSWYQQALGQGPQFIFQYYREEENGRGNFPPRFSGLQFPNYSSELNVNALELDDSALYLCASSLSIYEEGYTFGSGTRLTVV.

This clone was observed a handful of times. The chain is built from TRBV3-1 (or the pseudogene TRBV3-2) and TRBJ2-3, with D uncertain. CDR1 and CDR2 from the germline V gene are LGHDT and YNNKEL (reference sequence). The CDR3 is 12 residues long. V gave up 2 bases and J gave up 5 bases, with 5 bases separating them. CDR3: CASSQRGDTQYF. CDR3 DNA: TGTGCCAGCAGCCAACGAGGAGATACGCAGTATTTT.

J is TRBJ2-3 and V is TRBV7-3, with 11 bases lining up with TRBD2. Unmatched junction bases numbered 9, after V lost 5 bases and J lost 5 bases. This CDR3 comprises 16 residues. CDR1 and CDR2 from the germline V gene are SGHTA and FQGTGA. In DNA, the CDR3 is TGTGCCAGCAGCGAGTTAGCGGGGGGGCTGAAAGATACGCAGTATTTT. Translation gives CASSELAGGLKDTQYF.

J is TRBJ1-2 and V is TRBV2; D unresolved. The germline V gene encodes CDR1 SNHLY and CDR2 FYNNEI. The CDR3 runs to 13 residues. The ends were cut back, 6 bases at V and 1 base at J, with 9 bases in the middle. Here the CDR3 reads CASRVDINYGYTF. Here the CDR3 DNA reads TGTGCCAGCAGAGTCGACATTAACTATGGCTACACCTTC.

This chain joins TRBV10-2 and TRBJ1-1; TRBD1 matches at 8 bases. The germline gives CDR1 WSHSY, CDR2 SAAADI. Losses at the gene ends were 6 bases for V and 1 base for J; bases not matched to a gene: 4. The CDR3 is 14 amino acids. The CDR3 here is CASRAGTGNTEAFF. The CDR3 nucleotides are TGCGCCAGCAGGGCCGGGACAGGGAACACTGAAGCTTTCTTT.

This chain connects TRBV11-1 to TRBJ1-6, with TRBD1 as a possible D gene (6 bases). Trimming left V 5 bases short and J 7 bases short, with 18 bases between. CDR3 length: 16 residues. From germline, CDR1 is SGHAT and CDR2 FQDESV (reference sequence). The CDR3 DNA reads TGTGCCAGCAGCCTGATATCCGGGACAAGGAATTCACCCCTCCACTTT. Amino acids: CASSLISGTRNSPLHF.

The rearrangement joins TRBV5-4 to TRBJ2-1, with TRBD1 matching 7 bases. The J segment lost 5 bases and the V segment lost 7 bases, leaving 12 bases of the junction unmatched. Germline CDR1 SGHNT, CDR2 YYREEE (reference sequence). The CDR3 runs 15 residues. The CDR3 here is CASGPQGRGNNEQFF. The CDR3 DNA sequence: TGTGCCAGCGGGCCACAGGGGCGAGGGAACAATGAGCAGTTCTTC.

The chain uses TRBV7-8 and TRBJ2-7; a weak D match, TRBD1 (6 bases). The CDR3 contains 13 residues. Trimming shortened V by 10 bases and J by 0 bases, and 13 bases separated the two germline ends. CDR1 and CDR2 (germline): SGHVS, FQNEAQ. CDR3 DNA: TGTGCCACCCGACAGGTAGGCTCCTACGAGCAGTACTTC. It specifies CATRQVGSYEQYF.

The genes are TRBV5-4 and TRBJ2-7; weak D call: TRBD2 (5 bases). Deletions cut 1 base from V and 1 base from J, with 9 bases between. The CDR3 is 14 amino acids. Per germline, CDR1 SGHNT and CDR2 YYREEE (reference sequence). This CDR3 reads CASSLSRGSYEQYF. DNA for the CDR3: TGTGCCAGCAGCTTGTCTCGGGGTTCCTACGAGCAGTACTTC.

CDR3: CSVVAGGGNQPQHF. The CDR3 bases are TGCAGCGTAGTTGCGGGGGGAGGCAATCAGCCCCAGCATTTT. This chain connects TRBV29-1 to TRBJ1-5; D may be TRBD1 (5 bases). V dropped 6 bases and J dropped 2 bases, with 14 bases sitting between them. The CDR3 spans 14 residues. The germline CDR1 and CDR2 sequences are SQVTM and ANQGSEA.

This chain links TRBV7-9 with TRBJ2-7, with D maybe TRBD1 (7 bases). This CDR3 contains 16 residues. Germline CDR1 and CDR2: SEHNR and FQNEAQ (reference sequence). V was cut by 4 bases and J by 3 bases, with 19 bases left in between. The chain's CDR3 is CASSSRRDRTYYEQYF. For the CDR3, the DNA is TGTGCCAGCAGCTCACGGCGGGACAGAACCTACTACGAGCAGTACTTC.

V and J are TRBV10-2 and TRBJ1-6; D not resolved. Per germline, CDR1 WSHSY and CDR2 SAAADI. V was cut by 6 bases and J by 10 bases, with 13 bases left in between. This CDR3 is 13 amino acids long. DNA of the CDR3: TGCGCCAGCAGCGGTATCGGCGGCTCACCCCTCCACTTT. It is translated as CASSGIGGSPLHF.

The chain joins TRBV29-1 to TRBJ1-1, with D possibly matching TRBD1 (5 bases). V was shortened by 6 bases and J by 4 bases, with 21 bases between the two germline ends. The germline gives CDR1 SQVTM, CDR2 ANQGSEA. CDR3 length equals 15 residues. CDR3 sequence (DNA): TGCAGCGTATCGTGGGGGACCGGAGGGAGCACTGAAGCTTTCTTT. It translates to CSVSWGTGGSTEAFF.

This chain uses TRBV7-3 with TRBJ2-2; 16 bases are shared with TRBD2. Per germline, CDR1 SGHTA and CDR2 FQGTGA. The CDR3 has 19 residues. J lost 6 bases, V lost 5 bases, and 12 bases had no gene match. The CDR3 coding sequence is TGTGCCAGCAGCCCCGGCCCCCGGGGGACTAGCGGGGGGGCCGGGGAGCTGTTTTTT. Its translation is CASSPGPRGTSGGAGELFF.

The rearrangement joins TRBV6-2 or TRBV6-3 to TRBJ2-3; D perhaps matches TRBD2 (6 bases). V dropped 1 base and J dropped 2 bases, with 22 bases sitting between them. The CDR3 totals 19 residues. The germline V gene has CDR1 MNHEY and CDR2 SVGEGT. Here the CDR3 reads CASSYFPGLVVFLTDTQYF. The DNA of the CDR3 is TGTGCCAGCAGTTACTTTCCGGGACTGGTAGTTTTTCTCACAGATACGCAGTATTTT.

The chain combines TRBV18 with TRBJ1-1; D gene ambiguous. Trimming removed 7 bases at V and 5 bases at J, with 26 bases between. The CDR3 totals 17 residues. The V gene's germline CDR1 is KGHSH and CDR2 LQKENI. CDR3 region: CASFTSVGLGPRTEAFF. In DNA, the CDR3 is TGTGCCAGCTTCACCTCCGTAGGCTTGGGCCCAAGGACTGAAGCTTTCTTT.

In the case of this clone: Other nucleotide sequences in the sample specify the same CDR3. This chain joins TRBV11-1 and TRBJ1-1; 8 bases line up with TRBD1. After removal of 6 bases from V and 1 base from J, the junction contained 4 bases not matched to a gene. The CDR3 is 14 amino acids. Germline V gene lookup returns CDR1 SGHAT and CDR2 FQDESV (reference sequence). CDR3 amino acids: CASSFGQGNTEAFF. DNA of the CDR3: TGTGCCAGCAGTTTCGGACAGGGGAACACTGAAGCTTTCTTT.

The V and J genes are TRBV5-1 and TRBJ2-6, with TRBD1 matching 8 bases. Germline V gives CDR1 SGHRS, CDR2 YFSETQ. The ends lost 1 base at V and 2 bases at J; junction bases unmatched: 8. The CDR3 covers 18 residues. As DNA, the CDR3 is TGCGCCAGCAGCTTGCTATCAGGGGGCTCGGCTGGGGCCAACGTCCTGACTTTC. It is translated as CASSLLSGGSAGANVLTF. The full variable domain, its missing parts supplied by reference TRBV5-1 and TRBJ2-6, is KAGVTQTPRYLIKTRGQQVTLSCSPISGHRSVSWYQQTPGQGLQFLFEYFSETQRNKGNFPGRFSGRQFSNSRSEMNVSTLELGDSALYLCASSLLSGGSAGANVLTFGAGSRLTVL.

For this clone: Distinct nucleotide sequences in the sample also encode this CDR3. J is TRBJ1-5 and V is TRBV5-1, with 7 bases aligning to TRBD1. The CDR3 spans 14 residues. The germline gives CDR1 SGHRS, CDR2 YFSETQ. The V segment lost 0 bases and the J segment 6 bases; nucleotides outside the gene matches: 3. DNA of the CDR3: TGCGCCAGCAGCTTGGGACAGGGCGGTCAGCCCCAGCATTTT. Residues: CASSLGQGGQPQHF.

The rearrangement joins TRBV6-2 or TRBV6-3 to TRBJ2-3; TRBD2 agrees at 8 bases. The CDR3 has 15 residues. Per the germline V gene, CDR1 is MNHEY and CDR2 is SVGEGT. The V segment lost 5 bases and the J segment 1 base; nucleotides outside the gene matches: 5. CDR3 sequence (DNA): TGTGCCAGCAGTGAGGGACTAGACGGCACAGATACGCAGTATTTT. Translating it yields CASSEGLDGTDTQYF.

V gene TRBV6-5 combines with J gene TRBJ2-3; 11 positions match TRBD2. Germline V gene data show CDR1 as MNHEY and CDR2 as SVGAGI. V was pared by 0 bases and J by 10 bases, with 3 bases of the junction left unmatched. There are 14 residues in the CDR3. For the CDR3, the DNA is TGTGCCAGCAGTTACTCGGGGACTAGCGGTTCGCAGTATTTT. Translation gives CASSYSGTSGSQYF.

The table lists this clone with a count of one. J is TRBJ1-1 and V is TRBV28; D is uncertain. The CDR3 contains 12 residues. Germline CDR1 is MDHEN and CDR2 is SYDVKM. Trimming took 2 bases from V and 10 from J, leaving 11 bases between them. The CDR3 sequence is CASSLQPAGAFF. In DNA, the CDR3 is TGTGCCAGCAGTTTACAACCCGCGGGAGCTTTCTTT.

The rearrangement uses TRBV25-1 and TRBJ2-5; D is perhaps TRBD1 (5 bases). Germline V gene sequence: CDR1 MGHDK, CDR2 SYGVNS. Trimming took off 1 base at V and 6 bases at J, with 21 bases between the two ends. This CDR3 is 17 amino acids long. CDR3 sequence: CASSEWGSGLVGKTQYF. The CDR3 coding sequence is TGTGCCAGCAGTGAATGGGGATCAGGGTTGGTTGGGAAGACCCAGTACTTC.

This clone was recorded only once. The chain uses TRBV6-5 and TRBJ2-7; the match to TRBD1 covers 10 bases. J gave up 1 base and V 7 bases, and 4 bases lay outside the gene matches. The CDR3 contains 14 residues. Germline CDR1 MNHEY, CDR2 SVGAGI. CDR3 nucleotide sequence: TGTGCCAGCACCAGGACAGGGGGATCCTACGAGCAGTACTTC. Translation: CASTRTGGSYEQYF.

The rearrangement links TRBV27 to TRBJ1-4; D is uncertain. The CDR3 spans 16 residues. Trimming took off 6 bases at V and 2 bases at J, with 16 bases between the two ends. The germline CDR1 and CDR2 sequences are MNHEY and SMNVEV (reference sequence). In nucleotides, the CDR3 is TGTGCCAGCAGACCTCGGCCTGGACTGACTAATGAAAAACTGTTTTTT. Amino acid sequence: CASRPRPGLTNEKLFF.